These 12 T cell receptor beta chains were sequenced from one sample in a study of blood T cell repertoires in COVID-19. The protocol was immunoSEQ multiplex PCR, while the TCRdb copy is restricted to in-frame clones and leaves out a portion. The sample has about 200,000 clones; around nine tenths are singletons. Sequenced material: peripheral blood. These receptors were taken from a man aged 50 to 60 with COVID-19, enrolled during active disease.

To note about this clone: Other DNA sequences of this sample code for an identical CDR3. This chain connects TRBV18 to TRBJ2-3; unclear D gene. The CDR3 runs to 13 residues. V was cut by 0 bases and J by 3 bases, with 4 bases left in between. CDR1 and CDR2 (germline): KGHSH, LQKENI. The CDR3 DNA reads TGTGCCAGCTCACCACCGAGTACAGATACGCAGTATTTT. Translation: CASSPPSTDTQYF.

This chain joins TRBV2 and TRBJ2-7, with 9 bases matching TRBD2. Germline V CDR1 and CDR2: SNHLY, FYNNEI. The CDR3 length is 15 residues. Unmatched junction bases numbered 8, after V lost 3 bases and J lost 5 bases. The CDR3 loop is CASSERGGRAHEQYF. In DNA, the CDR3 is TGTGCCAGCAGTGAGCGGGGGGGCCGGGCCCACGAGCAGTACTTC.

The chain joins TRBV12-3 or TRBV12-4 to TRBJ1-1, with D possibly TRBD1 on 6 matching bases. V was shortened by 5 bases and J by 10 bases, with 14 bases between the two germline ends. The CDR3 has 12 amino acids. Here the CDR3 DNA reads TGTGCCAGCAGTACCGGGACACTAGGAGCTTTCTTT. Amino acid sequence: CASSTGTLGAFF.

DNA for the CDR3: TGTGCCAGCAGTCCAAACGCCGACGGCGGAATTGAAGCTTTCTTT. Protein product: CASSPNADGGIEAFF. The chain recombines TRBV6-5 with TRBJ1-1; D call uncertain. Trimming removed 5 bases at V and 7 bases at J, with 20 bases between. The CDR3 length is 15 residues. Germline V gene lookup returns CDR1 MNHEY and CDR2 SVGAGI.

V is TRBV27 and J is TRBJ1-5, with a tentative D call TRBD1 (5 bases). V lost 7 bases and J 0 bases, leaving 13 bases between the germline ends. The CDR3 is made up of 15 amino acids. Germline V lookup: CDR1 MNHEY, CDR2 SMNVEV (reference sequence). The CDR3 protein is CASTLTGDSNQPQHF. CDR3 in DNA: TGTGCCAGCACCCTAACGGGGGATAGCAATCAGCCCCAGCATTTT.

The V gene is TRBV6-1, the J gene TRBJ1-2, with no clear D. The CDR3 covers 14 residues. Per germline, CDR1 MNHNS and CDR2 SASEGT. V gave up 1 base and J gave up 7 bases, with 13 bases separating them. CDR3 sequence: CASSEETLAGGYTF. The CDR3 DNA reads TGTGCCAGCAGTGAAGAAACATTGGCGGGTGGCTACACCTTC.

On this clone: The sample has other DNA sequences that encode this CDR3 too. This chain joins TRBV9 and TRBJ2-1; D remains unclear. V gave up 1 base and J gave up 6 bases, with 5 bases separating them. Germline lookup yields CDR1 SGDLS and CDR2 YYNGEE. CDR3 length: 12 residues. The CDR3 loop is CASSVNFNEQFF. The CDR3 DNA follows: TGTGCCAGCAGCGTAAACTTCAATGAGCAGTTCTTC.

This clone is labeled as medium-sized (0.01 to 0.1%). V gene TRBV6-6 combines with J gene TRBJ2-6; 8 bases match TRBD1. V shed 6 bases, J shed 0 bases, and the junction held 16 bases outside the gene matches. The germline V gene encodes CDR1 MNHNY and CDR2 SVGAGI (reference sequence). The CDR3 contains 20 residues. In DNA, the CDR3 is TGTGCCAGCAGCCAAACGGACAGGGATTTATTACACTCTGGGGCCAACGTCCTGACTTTC. Translating gives CASSQTDRDLLHSGANVLTF.

This clone has more than one count but fewer than ten. V usage is TRBV7-6 and J usage is TRBJ2-7; 11 nucleotides align to TRBD2. J gave up 4 bases and V 5 bases, and 4 bases lay outside the gene matches. The length of the CDR3 is 14 residues. From germline, CDR1 is SGHVS and CDR2 FNYEAQ. The CDR3 protein is CASSPGTSGYEQYF. CDR3 DNA: TGTGCCAGCAGCCCCGGGACTAGCGGATACGAGCAGTACTTC.

This chain uses TRBV12-3 or TRBV12-4 with TRBJ2-2, with TRBD1 identical over 9 bases. The J segment lost 5 bases and the V segment lost 10 bases, leaving 5 bases of the junction unmatched. CDR3 length equals 13 residues. CDR3 sequence (DNA): TGTGCCACCGGACAGGGGCGAACCGGGGAGCTGTTTTTT. Its protein product is CATGQGRTGELFF.

The chain is built from TRBV18 and TRBJ1-5, with TRBD1 identical over 9 bases. This CDR3 comprises 14 residues. Germline trimming cut 3 bases from V and 7 bases from J; bases unmatched to any gene: 4. Per germline, CDR1 KGHSH and CDR2 LQKENI. The CDR3 region has the DNA TGTGCCAGCTCACCGGGGACAGGGAACCAGCCCCAGCATTTT. This encodes CASSPGTGNQPQHF.

This clone is a singleton in its sample. Compared with germline, one end of the junction differs, possibly owing to a read error. This chain connects TRBV20-1 to TRBJ2-7; no definite D call. The CDR3 runs to 10 residues. CDR1 is DFQATT and CDR2 is SNEGSKA in the germline V gene (reference sequence). CDR3 region: CSARGTDRHF. DNA for the CDR3: TGCAGTGCTAGAGGAACAGACCGGCACTTC.